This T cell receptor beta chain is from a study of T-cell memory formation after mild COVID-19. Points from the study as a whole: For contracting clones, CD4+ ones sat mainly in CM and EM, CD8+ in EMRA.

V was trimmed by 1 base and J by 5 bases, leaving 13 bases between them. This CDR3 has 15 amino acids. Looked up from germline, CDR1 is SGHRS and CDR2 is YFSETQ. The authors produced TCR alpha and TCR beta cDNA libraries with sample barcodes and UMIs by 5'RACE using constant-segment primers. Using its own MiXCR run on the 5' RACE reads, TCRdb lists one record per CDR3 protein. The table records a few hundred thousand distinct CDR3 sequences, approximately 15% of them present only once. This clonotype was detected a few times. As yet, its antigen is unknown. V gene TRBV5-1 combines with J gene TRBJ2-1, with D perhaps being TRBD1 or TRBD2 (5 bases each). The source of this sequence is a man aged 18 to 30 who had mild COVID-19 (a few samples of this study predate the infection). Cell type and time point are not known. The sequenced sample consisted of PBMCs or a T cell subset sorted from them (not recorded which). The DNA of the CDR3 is TGCGCCAGCAGCTTGATGGGACCCGCGAACAATGAGCAGTTCTTC. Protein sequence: CASSLMGPANNEQFF.